This record covers a single TCR beta chain. Its specificity is not known. PCR primers comprised 60 Vbeta and 13 Jbeta primers. Only in-frame clones appear in the TCRdb table, and some are missing; sequencing was by immunoSEQ multiplex PCR. The data show over 150,000 clones, approximately 80% seen once. The trim removed 6 bases at V and 8 bases at J, leaving 8 bases unmatched. The CDR3 length is 14 residues. The germline V gene has CDR1 MNHNY and CDR2 SVGAGI (reference sequence). The data belong to a study of cytomegalovirus exposure and HLA in healthy donors. Points from the study as a whole: About 90% or about 30% of the time was how often most TCR beta V segments were productive, according to an earlier analysis.

The chain couples TRBV6-6 to TRBJ1-4; TRBD1 matches at 8 bases. The sample comprised PBMCs. The origin of this receptor is a male donor in good health and CMV-seropositive. The CDR3 loop is CASRVSGGGEKLFF. The CDR3 DNA follows: TGTGCCAGCAGAGTTTCAGGGGGCGGAGAAAAACTGTTTTTT.